A single TCR beta chain is shown here with its context. The sample comes from a study of T cell responses to AZD1222 COVID-19 vaccine. Repertoires were generated with immunoSEQ multiplex PCR, while TCRdb's copy carries only in-frame clones and drops some. Among roughly 120,000 clones listed, approximately 83% were seen once. The CDR3 loop spans 15 amino acids. CDR1 MNHEY and CDR2 SVGEGT come from the germline V gene. V shed 2 bases and J shed 2 bases, with 13 bases lying between them. The J gene is TRBJ2-7, the V gene TRBV6-2 or TRBV6-3, with D possibly being TRBD1 (6 bases). The sample here was peripheral blood, taken on day 0 of AZD1222 vaccination. The TCR was taken from an adult in good health. The CDR3, as DNA: TGTGCCAGCAGTTACCCAAACAGGGTGACCTACGAGCAGTACTTC. Encoded protein: CASSYPNRVTYEQYF.